A few counts support the clone carrying this T cell receptor beta chain. Antigen unknown. Template switching created a universal primer site, and the cDNA included unique molecular identifiers. TCRdb reprocessed the 5' RACE reads via MiXCR and lists one record per CDR3 protein. The sample includes around 280,000 distinct CDR3 sequences, more than 6.5% of them seen just once. The source of the sample is a study of identical twins. Study-wide findings and caveats: Surplus twin overlap in beta out-of-frame sequences was less pronounced. For cord blood, abundant beta clonotypes had fewer insertions, unlike memory repertoires, which showed none. Possibly, invariant MAIT and iNKT cells partly confounded zero-insertion analyses.

This CDR3 spans 14 amino acids. With 5 bases removed from V and 2 bases from J, the gap between germline ends came to 12 bases. CDR1 is KGHDR, CDR2 SFDVKD, per germline. These same data were also listed under a study on yellow fever vaccine responses in identical twins.

Material for sequencing was memory (CD45RO+) T cells sorted from blood. This chain joins TRBV24-1 and TRBJ2-7; D remains unclear. The clonotype originates from a young woman in good health. CDR3 nucleotides: TGTGCCACCAGTGCCCCCCGAGCCCCCTACGAGCAGTACTTC. This sequence encodes CATSAPRAPYEQYF.